This T cell receptor (beta chain) was recorded in a study of T cell responses to AZD1222 COVID-19 vaccine. In its sample, this clone was seen once. The antigen is undetermined. Broader study findings: Donor demographics were predominantly white British with a female majority; clonal diversity may be underestimated. Vaccination with two AZD1222 doses was followed by a rise in Spike-specific TCR breadth and depth. Only a handful of AZD1222 recipients tested seropositive at baseline.

Germline trimming cut 5 bases from V and 6 bases from J; bases unmatched to any gene: 8. The CDR3 loop spans 14 amino acids. CDR1 MNHEY and CDR2 SVGAGI come from the germline V gene. Only in-frame clones appear in the TCRdb table, and some are missing; sequencing was by immunoSEQ multiplex PCR. The table records around 140,000 clones, 85% to 95% of them present only once. Sequencing used peripheral blood, obtained on day 0 of AZD1222 vaccination. V gene TRBV6-5 combines with J gene TRBJ2-7; TRBD1 agrees at 9 bases. This TCR was recovered from an adult in good health. CDR3 DNA sequence: TGTGCCAGCAGTCTGTTGGGACAGGGTGGCGAGCAGTACTTC. Its translation: CASSLLGQGGEQYF.